This T cell receptor (beta chain) was recovered during a study of cytomegalovirus exposure and HLA in healthy donors. Whereas donors were nominally healthy upon sampling, unrecorded immune exposures were probable. From germline, CDR1 is SGHRS and CDR2 YFSETQ. This CDR3 region has 15 residues. With 2 bases clipped from V and 6 bases from J, the junction kept 10 bases outside the gene matches. The PCR was carried out with 60 Vbeta primers and 13 Jbeta primers. Assay used: immunoSEQ multiplex PCR; TCRdb lists only in-frame clones, some missing. The sample consists of 100,000 to 150,000 clones, roughly 85% of them appearing once.

The TCR was taken from a woman between 40 and 55 years old in good health and CMV-seropositive. The sample comprised PBMCs. The chain recombines TRBV5-1 with TRBJ1-1, with TRBD1 matching 7 bases. This CDR3 is CASSFIGQDVAEAFF. The CDR3 bases are TGCGCCAGCAGCTTCATTGGACAGGATGTCGCTGAAGCTTTCTTT.